These 19 T cell receptor beta chains were sequenced from one sample in a study of shared clonotypes between healthy human individuals. This table comes from immunoSEQ multiplex PCR, and its TCRdb copy is limited to in-frame clones, with some not included. The sample holds around 990,000 clones, about 72% seen once. The source material was memory CD4+ T cells from PBMCs. The subset was: CD45RA-negative fraction. The receptors here all came from a man between 18 and 35 years old in good health. Some clones in this sample may be carry-over from other donors' samples.

The V and J genes are TRBV5-1 and TRBJ2-7; 8 nucleotides match TRBD2. The CDR3 is 16 amino acids. The V and J ends lost 0 bases and 7 bases, in that order; junction bases with no gene match: 12. Germline V lookup: CDR1 SGHRS, CDR2 YFSETQ. The CDR3 region has the DNA TGCGCCAGCAGCTTGGACTTTGAAGCGGGAGCGAGGGAGCAGTACTTC. Translation: CASSLDFEAGAREQYF.

As regards this clone: Its ends do not fully match the called genes, so a read error is possible. The rearrangement links TRBV28 to TRBJ2-5; D gene unclear. The CDR3 covers 12 residues. CDR1 and CDR2 (germline): MDHEN, SYDVKM. CDR3 sequence reads: CASSLFPEIQYF. The CDR3 DNA reads TGTGCCAGCAGTTTATTCCCGGAGATCCAGTACTTC.

This rearrangement joins TRBV29-1 to TRBJ1-1; maybe TRBD1 (6 bases). The germline V gene has CDR1 SQVTM and CDR2 ANQGSEA. V was shortened by 6 bases and J by 6 bases, with 17 bases between the two germline ends. The CDR3 length is 13 residues. CDR3 DNA sequence: TGCAGCGTCGGGAATGGGGGGCCCTCTGAAGCTTTCTTT. Translation: CSVGNGGPSEAFF. Combining the CDR3 with reference TRBV29-1 and TRBJ1-1 gives the whole variable domain SAVISQKPSRDICQRGTSLTIQCQVDSQVTMMFWYRQQPGQSLTLIATANQGSEATYESGFVIDKFPISRPNLTFSTLTVSNMSPEDSSIYLCSVGNGGPSEAFFGQGTRLTVV.

This rearrangement joins TRBV11-2 to TRBJ2-7; 7 bases are shared with TRBD2. This CDR3 region has 15 residues. Looked up from germline, CDR1 is SGHAT and CDR2 is FQNNGV. V trimming: 5 bases; J trimming: 8 bases; junction bases outside the gene matches: 15. The CDR3 here is CASSPAGVAMRKQYF. The CDR3 DNA reads as TGTGCCAGCAGCCCGGCGGGAGTGGCAATGAGAAAGCAGTACTTC.

V is TRBV9 and J is TRBJ2-5, with D possibly TRBD1 on 5 matching bases. The CDR3 runs 14 residues. Germline CDR1 reads SGDLS; CDR2 reads YYNGEE. Trimming stripped 4 bases from V and 3 bases from J, with 13 bases between. The CDR3 nucleotides read TGTGCCAGCAGCCCGAACGCAGGGAAAGAGACCCAGTACTTC. This encodes CASSPNAGKETQYF. Based on the CDR3 plus reference TRBV9 and TRBJ2-5, the full variable domain is DSGVTQTPKHLITATGQRVTLRCSPRSGDLSVYWYQQSLDQGLQFLIQYYNGEERAKGNILERFSAQQFPDLHSELNLSSLELGDSALYFCASSPNAGKETQYFGPGTRLLVL.

V and J are TRBV18 and TRBJ2-4; TRBD2 matches 8 bases. Losses at the gene ends were 3 bases for V and 0 bases for J; bases not matched to a gene: 4. The CDR3 has 16 residues. In germline, CDR1 is KGHSH, CDR2 LQKENI. CDR3 residues: CASSPGGVLAKNIQYF. The CDR3 region has the DNA TGTGCCAGCTCACCCGGGGGGGTACTAGCCAAAAACATTCAGTACTTC.

The chain employs TRBV7-2 and TRBJ2-2, with TRBD2 matching 12 bases. Germline assignment: CDR1 SGHTA and CDR2 FQGNSA. Losses at the gene ends were 7 bases for V and 7 bases for J; bases not matched to a gene: 7. The CDR3 has 15 amino acids. CDR3 amino acids: CASTRPSGRVGELFF. CDR3 sequence (DNA): TGTGCCAGCACCCGACCTAGCGGGAGGGTCGGGGAGCTGTTTTTT.

The gene calls are TRBV28 and TRBJ2-5; D is uncertain. V shed 2 bases and J shed 13 bases, with 11 bases lying between them. CDR1 is MDHEN and CDR2 is SYDVKM in the germline V gene. The CDR3 sequence is 11 residues long. The CDR3 nucleotides read TGTGCCAGCAGTTTAGATACAGATCTGTACTTC. Amino acids: CASSLDTDLYF.

This clone appeared a few times. The J gene is TRBJ2-1, the V gene TRBV10-2, with 11 positions matching TRBD2. V shed 6 bases, J shed 10 bases, and the junction held 8 bases outside the gene matches. Germline V CDR1 and CDR2: WSHSY, SAAADI. This CDR3 has 14 residues. The CDR3 coding sequence is TGCGCCAGCAGAACTAGCGGGAGTGGGGGGGAGCAGTTCTTC. It specifies CASRTSGSGGEQFF.

The chain recombines TRBV5-6 with TRBJ1-3; D gene ambiguous. The CDR3 runs 12 residues. Trimming shortened V by 2 bases and J by 4 bases, and 4 bases separated the two germline ends. CDR1 SGHDT and CDR2 YYEEEE come from the germline V gene. The CDR3 here is CASSFSGNTIYF. Written as DNA, the CDR3 is TGTGCCAGCAGCTTTTCCGGAAACACCATATATTTT.

This sequence joins TRBV5-1 and TRBJ1-4, with D possibly TRBD1 on 5 matching bases. The germline V gene has CDR1 SGHRS and CDR2 YFSETQ. This CDR3 has 16 amino acids. Trimming removed 3 bases at V and 8 bases at J, with 20 bases between. Here the CDR3 DNA reads TGCGCCAGCAGCTCCGGCGGGACCGCCACGCGAGAAAAACTGTTTTTT. The encoded protein is CASSSGGTATREKLFF. The entire variable domain, with the rest obtained from reference TRBV5-1 and TRBJ1-4, is as follows: KAGVTQTPRYLIKTRGQQVTLSCSPISGHRSVSWYQQTPGQGLQFLFEYFSETQRNKGNFPGRFSGRQFSNSRSEMNVSTLELGDSALYLCASSSGGTATREKLFFGSGTQLSVL.

This chain connects TRBV29-1 to TRBJ2-2; D tentatively reads TRBD1 or TRBD2 (5 bases each). CDR1 is SQVTM, CDR2 ANQGSEA, per germline. There are 14 residues in the CDR3. The ends were cut back, 4 bases at V and 0 bases at J, with 9 bases in the middle. CDR3 sequence: CSVVRGTNTGELFF. CDR3 coding DNA: TGCAGCGTTGTGAGGGGAACGAACACCGGGGAGCTGTTTTTT.

The chain combines TRBV7-6 with TRBJ2-2, with D possibly TRBD1 on 6 matching bases. This CDR3 has 19 residues. The germline CDR1 and CDR2 sequences are SGHVS and FNYEAQ. V lost 2 bases and J lost 2, with 21 bases in between. As DNA, the CDR3 is TGTGCCAGCAGCTTAAACAGGGCAAGCGGAGTCCTTAACACCGGGGAGCTGTTTTTT. Its translation is CASSLNRASGVLNTGELFF. Full variable domain (remainder filled in from reference TRBV7-6 and TRBJ2-2): GAGVSQSPRYKVTKRGQDVALRCDPISGHVSLYWYRQALGQGPEFLTYFNYEAQQDKSGLPNDRFSAERPEGSISTLTIQRTEQRDSAMYRCASSLNRASGVLNTGELFFGEGSRLTVL.

V and J are TRBV28 and TRBJ1-1; D gene uncertain. CDR1 is MDHEN and CDR2 is SYDVKM in the germline V gene. This CDR3 comprises 14 residues. V was cut by 0 bases and J by 5 bases, with 10 bases left in between. In DNA, the CDR3 is TGTGCCAGCAGTTTATGGCCCGGGGTAACTGAAGCTTTCTTT. This encodes CASSLWPGVTEAFF. Looking up the rest from reference TRBV28 and TRBJ1-1 gives the full variable domain: DVKVTQSSRYLVKRTGEKVFLECVQDMDHENMFWYRQDPGLGLRLIYFSYDVKMKEKGDIPEGYSVSREKKERFSLILESASTNQTSMYLCASSLWPGVTEAFFGQGTRLTVV.

J is TRBJ2-5 and V is TRBV2; TRBD2 matches 7 bases. Germline lookup yields CDR1 SNHLY and CDR2 FYNNEI. The trim removed 10 bases at V and 4 bases at J, leaving 6 bases unmatched. The CDR3 is 12 residues long. CDR3 in DNA: TGTGCCACCGGACTAGTCAGAGAGACCCAGTACTTC. Protein product: CATGLVRETQYF. Together with reference TRBV2 and TRBJ2-5, the CDR3 gives the full variable domain: EPEVTQTPSHQVTQMGQEVILRCVPISNHLYFYWYRQILGQKVEFLVSFYNNEISEKSEIFDDQFSVERPDGSNFTLKIRSTKLEDSAMYFCATGLVRETQYFGPGTRLLVL.

The sample holds one count of this clone. The chain links TRBV18 to TRBJ2-1, with D perhaps assigned TRBD1 or TRBD2 (5 bases each). The CDR3 contains 13 residues. CDR1 and CDR2 from the germline V gene are KGHSH and LQKENI. V was cut by 2 bases and J by 5 bases, with 7 bases left in between. This chain's CDR3 is CASSPRGDNEQFF. For the CDR3, the DNA is TGTGCCAGCTCACCAAGGGGAGACAATGAGCAGTTCTTC.

The V and J genes are TRBV2 and TRBJ2-1; TRBD2 aligns across 10 bases. Trimming at V came to 6 bases and at J to 5 bases, leaving 4 bases not matched to a gene. This CDR3 is 14 amino acids long. CDR1 is SNHLY, CDR2 FYNNEI, per germline. CDR3 DNA: TGTGCCAGCAGAAGGACTAGCGGAAACAATGAGCAGTTCTTC. Its protein is CASRRTSGNNEQFF.

This rearrangement joins TRBV7-2 to TRBJ2-1, with a possible D match to TRBD1 (6 bases). This CDR3 spans 15 amino acids. Germline loops: CDR1 SGHTA, CDR2 FQGNSA. The V end was cut by 1 base, the J end by 8 bases, with 15 bases between. The CDR3 nucleotides read TGTGCCAGCAGCTTAGATGGCAGGGGTATCGATGAGCAGTTCTTC. This translates into CASSLDGRGIDEQFF.

This clone was observed a handful of times. This chain links TRBV6-5 with TRBJ1-2; D is unresolved. CDR1 and CDR2 from the germline V gene are MNHEY and SVGAGI. The CDR3 spans 12 residues. Trimming took 6 bases from V and 4 from J, leaving 9 bases between them. CDR3 DNA: TGTGCCAGCAGACGGGGAAGCTATGGCTACACCTTC. Amino acids: CASRRGSYGYTF.